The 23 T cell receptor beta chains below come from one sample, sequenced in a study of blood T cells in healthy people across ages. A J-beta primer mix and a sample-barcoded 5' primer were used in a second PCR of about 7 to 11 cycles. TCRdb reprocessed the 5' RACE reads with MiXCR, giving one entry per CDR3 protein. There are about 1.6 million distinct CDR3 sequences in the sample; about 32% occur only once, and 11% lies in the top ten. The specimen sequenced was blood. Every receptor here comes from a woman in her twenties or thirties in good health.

CDR3 DNA: TGCGCCAGCAGCCAAGATCATACTCAGCCCCAGCATTTT. Translation: CASSQDHTQPQHF. The chain carries TRBV4-1 and TRBJ1-5; D is unclear. Germline CDR1 and CDR2: MGHRA and YSYEKL. CDR3 length: 13 amino acids. Trimming shortened V by 0 bases and J by 6 bases, and 6 bases separated the two germline ends.

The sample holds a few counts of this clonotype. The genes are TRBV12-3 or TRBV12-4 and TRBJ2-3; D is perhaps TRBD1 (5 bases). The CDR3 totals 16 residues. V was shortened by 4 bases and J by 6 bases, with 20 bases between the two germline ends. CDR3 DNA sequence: TGTGCCAGCAGTTCCGTTGCCGACCCCTGGGGCGATACGCAGTATTTT. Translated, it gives CASSSVADPWGDTQYF.

CDR3 nucleotide sequence: TGTGCCAGCAGCTCGGGACGGTATAATGAAAAACTGTTTTTT. Encoded protein: CASSSGRYNEKLFF. The chain couples TRBV3-1 to TRBJ1-4; D possibly corresponds to TRBD1 (5 bases). Germline V gene data show CDR1 as LGHDT and CDR2 as YNNKEL (reference sequence). The CDR3 length is 14 residues. The germline V and J ends were trimmed by 5 bases and 4 bases, with 11 bases remaining between them.

The CDR3, as DNA: TGCAGTGCTAGAGATGGTGGCAGGACGAACACCGGGGAGCTGTTTTTT. Translating it yields CSARDGGRTNTGELFF. This chain joins TRBV20-1 and TRBJ2-2; unclear D gene. The length of the CDR3 is 16 residues. CDR1 and CDR2 (germline): DFQATT, SNEGSKA (reference sequence). Deletions cut 0 bases from V and 0 bases from J, with 11 bases between.

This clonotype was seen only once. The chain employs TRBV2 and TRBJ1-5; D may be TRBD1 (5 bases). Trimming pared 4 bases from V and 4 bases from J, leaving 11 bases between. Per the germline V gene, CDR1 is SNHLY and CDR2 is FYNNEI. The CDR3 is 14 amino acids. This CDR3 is CASSGAWGNQPQHF. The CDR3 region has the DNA TGTGCCAGCAGTGGGGCTTGGGGGAATCAGCCCCAGCATTTT.

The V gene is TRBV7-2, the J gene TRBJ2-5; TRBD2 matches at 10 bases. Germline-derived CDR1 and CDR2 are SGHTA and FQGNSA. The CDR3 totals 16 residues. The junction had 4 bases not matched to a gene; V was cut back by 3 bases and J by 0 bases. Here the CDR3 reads CASSFQAGGNQETQYF. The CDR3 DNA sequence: TGTGCCAGCAGCTTCCAAGCGGGGGGGAACCAAGAGACCCAGTACTTC.

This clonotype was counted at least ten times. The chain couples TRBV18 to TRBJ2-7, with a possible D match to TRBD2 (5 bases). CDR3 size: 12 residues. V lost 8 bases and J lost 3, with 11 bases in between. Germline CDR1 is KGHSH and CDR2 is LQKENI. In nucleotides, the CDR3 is TGTGCCAGCAGTCCTAGCCTCTACGAGCAGTACTTC. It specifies CASSPSLYEQYF. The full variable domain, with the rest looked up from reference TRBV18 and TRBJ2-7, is NAGVMQNPRHLVRRRGQEARLRCSPMKGHSHVYWYRQLPEEGLKFMVYLQKENIIDESGMPKERFSAEFPKEGPSILRIQQVVRGDSAAYFCASSPSLYEQYFGPGTRLTVT.

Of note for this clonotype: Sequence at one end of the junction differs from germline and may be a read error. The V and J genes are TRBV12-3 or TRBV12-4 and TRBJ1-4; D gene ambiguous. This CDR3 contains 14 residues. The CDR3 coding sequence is TGTGTCAGCACCTGGGCGGGATCTTTAGAAAAACTGTTTTTT. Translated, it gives CVSTWAGSLEKLFF.

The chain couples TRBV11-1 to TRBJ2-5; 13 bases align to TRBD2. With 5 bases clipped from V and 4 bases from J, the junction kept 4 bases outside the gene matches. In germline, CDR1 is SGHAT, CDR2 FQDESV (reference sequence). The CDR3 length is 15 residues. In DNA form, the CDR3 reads TGTGCCAGCAGCGACAGGACTAGCGGGAGAGAGACCCAGTACTTC. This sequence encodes CASSDRTSGRETQYF. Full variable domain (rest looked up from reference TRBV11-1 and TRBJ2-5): EAEVAQSPRYKITEKSQAVAFWCDPISGHATLYWYRQILGQGPELLVQFQDESVVDDSQLPKDRFSAERLKGVDSTLKIQPAELGDSAMYLCASSDRTSGRETQYFGPGTRLLVL.

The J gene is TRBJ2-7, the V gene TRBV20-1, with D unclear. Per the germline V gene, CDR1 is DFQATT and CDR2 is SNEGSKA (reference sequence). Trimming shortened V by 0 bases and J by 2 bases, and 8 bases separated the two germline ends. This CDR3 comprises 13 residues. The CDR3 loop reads CSARDKVPYEQYF. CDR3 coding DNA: TGCAGTGCTAGAGATAAGGTTCCCTACGAGCAGTACTTC.

The CDR3 region is CSASALAGSTDTQYF. In nucleotides, the CDR3 is TGCAGTGCTAGTGCACTAGCGGGAAGCACAGATACGCAGTATTTT. V and J are TRBV20-1 and TRBJ2-3; 10 bases are shared with TRBD2. The germline gives CDR1 DFQATT, CDR2 SNEGSKA (reference sequence). V lost 3 bases to trimming and J lost 0 bases; unmatched junction nucleotides: 3. This CDR3 is 15 amino acids long.

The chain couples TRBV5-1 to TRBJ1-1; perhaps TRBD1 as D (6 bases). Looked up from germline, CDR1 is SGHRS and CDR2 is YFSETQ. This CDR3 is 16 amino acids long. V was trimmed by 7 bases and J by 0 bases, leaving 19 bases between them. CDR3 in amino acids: CASSPSTGSLNTEAFF. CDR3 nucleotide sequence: TGCGCCAGCTCTCCTTCCACAGGGTCCCTGAACACTGAAGCTTTCTTT.

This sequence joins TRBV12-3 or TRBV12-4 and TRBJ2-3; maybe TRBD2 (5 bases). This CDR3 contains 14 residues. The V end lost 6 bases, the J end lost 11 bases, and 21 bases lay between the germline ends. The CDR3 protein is CASSLGVGADVQYF. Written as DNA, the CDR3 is TGTGCCAGCAGCCTCGGGGTAGGCGCAGATGTGCAGTATTTT.

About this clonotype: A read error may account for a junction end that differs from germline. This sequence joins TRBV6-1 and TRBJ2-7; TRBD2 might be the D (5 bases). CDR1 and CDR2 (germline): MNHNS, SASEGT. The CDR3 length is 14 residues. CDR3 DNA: TGTGCCAGCAGTGAAGCAGGGAGCTCCTACGGGCAGTACTTC. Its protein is CASSEAGSSYGQYF.

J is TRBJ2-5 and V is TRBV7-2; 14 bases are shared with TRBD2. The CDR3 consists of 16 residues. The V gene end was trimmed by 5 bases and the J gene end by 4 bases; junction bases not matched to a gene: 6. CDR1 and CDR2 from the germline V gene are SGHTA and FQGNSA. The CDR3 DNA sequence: TGTGCCAGCAGCGCTGGACTAGCGGGGGGCCGAGAGACCCAGTACTTC. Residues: CASSAGLAGGRETQYF.

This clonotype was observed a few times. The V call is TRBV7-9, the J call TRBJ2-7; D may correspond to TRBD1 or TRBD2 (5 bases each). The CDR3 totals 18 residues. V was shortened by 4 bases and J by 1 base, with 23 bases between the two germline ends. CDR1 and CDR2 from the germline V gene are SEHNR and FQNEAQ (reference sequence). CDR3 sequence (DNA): TGTGCCAGCAGCTCCTACGAGGGAGCCGGGACGGATTCCTACGAGCAGTACTTC. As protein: CASSSYEGAGTDSYEQYF.

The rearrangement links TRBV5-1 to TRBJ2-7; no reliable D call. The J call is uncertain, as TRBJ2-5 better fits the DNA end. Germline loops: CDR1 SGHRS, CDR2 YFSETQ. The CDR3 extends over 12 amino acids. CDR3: CASGPSTKTQYF. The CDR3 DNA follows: TGCGCCAGTGGGCCCAGCACTAAGACCCAGTACTTC.

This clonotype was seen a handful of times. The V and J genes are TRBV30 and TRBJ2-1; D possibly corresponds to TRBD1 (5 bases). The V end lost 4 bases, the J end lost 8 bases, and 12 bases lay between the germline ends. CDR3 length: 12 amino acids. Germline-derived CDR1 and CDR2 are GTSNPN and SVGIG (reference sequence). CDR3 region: CAWTGLFHEQFF. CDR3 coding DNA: TGTGCCTGGACAGGGCTCTTTCATGAGCAGTTCTTC.

The DNA for the CDR3 is TGTGCCAGCAGCTTAAGCGGGACTAGCGGGCGCTCGGAGCAGTTCTTC. Residues: CASSLSGTSGRSEQFF. The chain recombines TRBV7-3 with TRBJ2-1; the match to TRBD2 covers 12 bases. V shed 1 base, J shed 10 bases, and the junction held 8 bases outside the gene matches. Germline V gene sequence: CDR1 SGHTA, CDR2 FQGTGA. This CDR3 has 16 amino acids.

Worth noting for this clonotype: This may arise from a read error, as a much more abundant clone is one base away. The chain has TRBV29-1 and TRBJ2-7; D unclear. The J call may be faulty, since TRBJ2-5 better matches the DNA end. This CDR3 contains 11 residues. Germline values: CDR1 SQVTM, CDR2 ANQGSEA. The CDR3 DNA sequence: TGCAGCGTTGGGTCGCAAGGGACCCAGTACTTC. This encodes CSVGSQGTQYF.

Here the CDR3 DNA reads TGTGCCAGCAGCGCGCCCCCCGGGACAGGGGGTAAGACTGAAGCTTTCTTT. Protein product: CASSAPPGTGGKTEAFF. The chain couples TRBV9 to TRBJ1-1; TRBD1 matches at 11 bases. Germline loops: CDR1 SGDLS, CDR2 YYNGEE. The V and J ends lost 3 bases and 5 bases, in that order; junction bases with no gene match: 12. The CDR3 consists of 17 residues. The whole variable domain, remainder taken from reference TRBV9 and TRBJ1-1, is DSGVTQTPKHLITATGQRVTLRCSPRSGDLSVYWYQQSLDQGLQFLIQYYNGEERAKGNILERFSAQQFPDLHSELNLSSLELGDSALYFCASSAPPGTGGKTEAFFGQGTRLTVV.

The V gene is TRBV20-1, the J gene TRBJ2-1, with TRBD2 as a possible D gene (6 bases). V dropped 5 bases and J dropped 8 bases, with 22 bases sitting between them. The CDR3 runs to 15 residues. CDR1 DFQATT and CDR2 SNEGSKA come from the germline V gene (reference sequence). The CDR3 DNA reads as TGCAGTGCTTGGAGGGTCTTGGGCCGACCGGATGAGCAGTTCTTC. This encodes CSAWRVLGRPDEQFF.

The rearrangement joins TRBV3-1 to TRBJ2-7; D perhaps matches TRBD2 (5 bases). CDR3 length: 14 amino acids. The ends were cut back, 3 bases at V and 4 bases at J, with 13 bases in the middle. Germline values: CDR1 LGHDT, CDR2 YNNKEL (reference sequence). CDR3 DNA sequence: TGTGCCAGCAGCCACCGAGCGGTGAGTTACGAGCAGTACTTC. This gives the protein CASSHRAVSYEQYF.